The T cell receptor beta chain described here comes from a study of T cells in Graves' hyperthyroidism and ophthalmopathy. This clonotype was picked up many times. CDR3 length equals 14 residues. The germline gives CDR1 SNHLY, CDR2 FYNNEI. V was shortened by 8 bases and J by 4 bases, with 16 bases between the two germline ends. Using RNA transcripts as the source, TCR beta CDR3 regions were amplified. TCR CDR3 underwent first-round RT-PCR with the HTBI primer set. TCRdb re-called the multiplex PCR reads with MiXCR, one entry per CDR3 protein. The repertoire consists of approximately 560,000 distinct CDR3 sequences, with around 16% occurring once and the leading ten covering under 7.5%.

The sequence was collected from a woman aged 25 to 39 with Graves' hyperthyroidism. V usage is TRBV2 and J usage is TRBJ2-3, with TRBD2 as a possible D gene (5 bases). Sequencing input: blood. Written as DNA, the CDR3 is TGTGCCAGCCTAGCAGGAGTCGCGTCAGATACGCAGTATTTT. Translating gives CASLAGVASDTQYF. The full variable domain, rest sourced from reference TRBV2 and TRBJ2-3, is EPEVTQTPSHQVTQMGQEVILRCVPISNHLYFYWYRQILGQKVEFLVSFYNNEISEKSEIFDDQFSVERPDGSNFTLKIRSTKLEDSAMYFCASLAGVASDTQYFGPGTRLTVL.